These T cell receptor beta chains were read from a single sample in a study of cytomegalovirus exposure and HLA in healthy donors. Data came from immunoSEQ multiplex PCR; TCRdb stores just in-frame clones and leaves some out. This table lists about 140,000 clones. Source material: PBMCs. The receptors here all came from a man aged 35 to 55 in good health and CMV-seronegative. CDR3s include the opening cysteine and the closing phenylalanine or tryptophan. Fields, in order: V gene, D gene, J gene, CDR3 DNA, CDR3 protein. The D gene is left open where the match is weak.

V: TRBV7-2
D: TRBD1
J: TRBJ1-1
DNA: TGTGCCAGCAGCGTAGTCTTGACAGGGACTGAAGCTTTCTTT
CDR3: CASSVVLTGTEAFF

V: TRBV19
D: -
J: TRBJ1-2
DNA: TGTGCCAGTCGGGACACCGTTTATGGCTACACCTTC
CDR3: CASRDTVYGYTF

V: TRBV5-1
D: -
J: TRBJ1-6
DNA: TGCGCCAGCAGCTTAGATGGGGGCCCAAATTCACCCCTCCACTTT
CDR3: CASSLDGGPNSPLHF

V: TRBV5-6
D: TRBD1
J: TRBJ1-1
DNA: TGTGCCAGCAGTGGACAGGGAGGTGGGACTGAAGCTTTCTTT
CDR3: CASSGQGGGTEAFF

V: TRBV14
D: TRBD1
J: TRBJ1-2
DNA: TGTGCCAGCAGCCCCTTCTTGGGACAGCAAAACTATGGCTACACCTTC
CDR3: CASSPFLGQQNYGYTF

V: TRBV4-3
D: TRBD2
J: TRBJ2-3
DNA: TGCGCCAGCAGCCAAGGACGGGGGGGCACAGATACGCAGTATTTT
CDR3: CASSQGRGGTDTQYF

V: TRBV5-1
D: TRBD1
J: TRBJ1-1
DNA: TGCGCCAGCAGCCGTACCCCGGGACAGGGGCACACTGAAGCTTTCTTT
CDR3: CASSRTPGQGHTEAFF

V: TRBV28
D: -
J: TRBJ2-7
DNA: TGTGCCAGCAGGCCCGACAGAGAAGAGCAGTACTTC
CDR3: CASRPDREEQYF

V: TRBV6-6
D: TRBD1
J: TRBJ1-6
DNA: TGTGCCAGCAGAGGGGGCAACCTATCACCCCTCCACTTT
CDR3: CASRGGNLSPLHF

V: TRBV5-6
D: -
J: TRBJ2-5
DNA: TGTGCCAGCAGCTTGCGGACTGGAGAGACCCAGTACTTC
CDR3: CASSLRTGETQYF

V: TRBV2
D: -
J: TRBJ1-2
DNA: TGTGCCAGCACCCCACAGCATCTCCCCCTCGCTAACTATGGCTACACCTTC
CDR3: CASTPQHLPLANYGYTF

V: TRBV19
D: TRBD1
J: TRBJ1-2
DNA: TGTGCCAGTATGTTCGGACAGGAGGCTTCTGGCTATGGCTACACCTTC
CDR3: CASMFGQEASGYGYTF

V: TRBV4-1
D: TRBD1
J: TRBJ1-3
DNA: TGCGCCAGCAGCCAAGTTCTACAGGGGGACAGAAACACCATATATTTT
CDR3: CASSQVLQGDRNTIYF

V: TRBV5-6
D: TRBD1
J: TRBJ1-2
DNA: TGTGCCAGCAGCTACTCCCCCGAACCGACAGGGGGCGTCTACACCTTC
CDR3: CASSYSPEPTGGVYTF

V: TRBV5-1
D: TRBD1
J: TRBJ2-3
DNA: TGCGCCAGCAGCTTGGAGGGGGCCACAGGTACGCAGTATTTT
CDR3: CASSLEGATGTQYF

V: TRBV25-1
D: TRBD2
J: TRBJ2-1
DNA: TGTGCCAGCAGAGATCAAGCGGGGGGTTATGAGCAGTTCTTC
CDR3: CASRDQAGGYEQFF

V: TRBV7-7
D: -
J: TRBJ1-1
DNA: TGTGCCAGCGCTGCCCGGGAGGGGACTGAAGCTTTCTTT
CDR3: CASAAREGTEAFF

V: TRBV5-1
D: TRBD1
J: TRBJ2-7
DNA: TGCGCCAGCAGCCCCGGACAGGGTTGGTCCTACGAGCAGTACTTC
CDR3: CASSPGQGWSYEQYF

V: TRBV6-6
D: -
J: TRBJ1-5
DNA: TGTGCCAGCAGTTACTCGCCAGGGGGCAATCAGCCCCAGCATTTT
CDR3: CASSYSPGGNQPQHF

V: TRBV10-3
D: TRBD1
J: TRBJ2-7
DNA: TGTGCCATCAGTGGGGGGACAGGGTCTTTTTACGAGCAGTACTTC
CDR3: CAISGGTGSFYEQYF

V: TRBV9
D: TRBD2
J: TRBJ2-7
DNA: TGTGCCAGCAGCGGCCAGCGGGGGGTCTCCTACGAGCAGTACTTC
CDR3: CASSGQRGVSYEQYF

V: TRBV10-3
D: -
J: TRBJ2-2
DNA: TGTGCCATCAGGCAGGGGAACACCGGGGAGCTGTTTTTT
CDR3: CAIRQGNTGELFF

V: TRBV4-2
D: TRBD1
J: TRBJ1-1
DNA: TGTGCCAGCAGCCAAGAGGGACAGGTGAACACTGAAGCTTTCTTT
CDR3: CASSQEGQVNTEAFF

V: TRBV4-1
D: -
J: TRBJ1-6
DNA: TGCGCCAGCAGCCAAGATAGCCAGGGGTTTGGTTCACCCCTCCACTTT
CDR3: CASSQDSQGFGSPLHF

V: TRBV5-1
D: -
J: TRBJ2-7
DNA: TGCGCCAGCAGCTTGGCGCCCCTACGACAGAACTACGAGCAGTACTTC
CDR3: CASSLAPLRQNYEQYF

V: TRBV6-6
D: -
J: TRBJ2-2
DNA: TGTGCCAGCAGTTACGGGGCAGGGACAAAACCCGGGGAGCTGTTTTTT
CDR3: CASSYGAGTKPGELFF

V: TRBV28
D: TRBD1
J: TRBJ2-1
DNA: TGTGCCAGCAGGCGGACAGGGGGCCATGAGCAGTTCTTC
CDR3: CASRRTGGHEQFF

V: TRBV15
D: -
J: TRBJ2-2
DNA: TGTGCCACCAGCAGAGATGGCTCAACAGTCGGCGGGGAGCTGTTTTTT
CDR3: CATSRDGSTVGGELFF

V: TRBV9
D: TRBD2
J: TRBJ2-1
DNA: TGTGCCAGCAGCGTAGTGGGGACTAGCGCTGACAATGAGCAGTTCTTC
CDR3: CASSVVGTSADNEQFF

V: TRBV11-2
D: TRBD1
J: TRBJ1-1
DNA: TGTGCCAGCAGCAGCCTGGACAGGGGATGGGGGAACACTGAAGCTTTCTTT
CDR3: CASSSLDRGWGNTEAFF

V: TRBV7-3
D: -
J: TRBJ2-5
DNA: TGTGCCAGCAGCTTCTCTACAGGGAGGGCAGAGACCCAGTACTTC
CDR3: CASSFSTGRAETQYF

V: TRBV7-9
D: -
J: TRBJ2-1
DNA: TGTGCCAGCAGTCTTACAGGAATCTACAATGAGCAGTTCTTC
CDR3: CASSLTGIYNEQFF

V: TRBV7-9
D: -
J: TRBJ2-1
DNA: TGTGCCAGCAGCTACACCCCCCGCTCCTACAATGAGCAGTTCTTC
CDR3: CASSYTPRSYNEQFF

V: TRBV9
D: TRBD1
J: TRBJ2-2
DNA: TGTGCCAGCAGCGTAGTACCAGGGGGCGGTCTGGACACCGGGGAGCTGTTTTTT
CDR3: CASSVVPGGGLDTGELFF

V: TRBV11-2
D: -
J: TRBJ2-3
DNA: TGTGCCAGCAGCTACCGACTAACCACAAGCACAGATACGCAGTATTTT
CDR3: CASSYRLTTSTDTQYF

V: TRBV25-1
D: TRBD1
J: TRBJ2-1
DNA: TGTGCCAGCAGTAGGGACAGGGGTTCCTACAATGAGCAGTTCTTC
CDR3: CASSRDRGSYNEQFF

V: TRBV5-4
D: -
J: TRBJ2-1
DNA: TGTGCCAGCAGCTTCGACCCTAGCTCCTACAATGAGCAGTTCTTC
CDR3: CASSFDPSSYNEQFF

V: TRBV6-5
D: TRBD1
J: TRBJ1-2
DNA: TGTGCCAGCAGCCCTCAAGGACAGGGGAGAGATGGCTACACCTTC
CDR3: CASSPQGQGRDGYTF

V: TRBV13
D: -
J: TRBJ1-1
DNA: TGTGCCAGCAGCTCTGACACTGAAGCTTTCTTT
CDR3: CASSSDTEAFF

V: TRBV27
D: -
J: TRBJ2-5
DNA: TGTGCCAGCGGAACCCGGGAAAAAGAGACCCAGTACTTC
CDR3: CASGTREKETQYF

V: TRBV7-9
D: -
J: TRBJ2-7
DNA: TGTGCCAGCAGCCGGGGGACCGGGACAGCCTACGAGCAGTACTTC
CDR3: CASSRGTGTAYEQYF

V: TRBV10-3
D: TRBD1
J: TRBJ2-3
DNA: TGTGCCATCAGTGGATCCGGGACAGCTACTAGCACAGATACGCAGTATTTT
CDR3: CAISGSGTATSTDTQYF

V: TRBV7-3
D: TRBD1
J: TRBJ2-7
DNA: TGTGCCAGCAGCTCCGGGACAGCCTCCTACGAGCAGTACTTC
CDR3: CASSSGTASYEQYF

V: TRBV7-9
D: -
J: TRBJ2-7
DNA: TGTGCCAGCAGCCGCCGAGAGGGCCCCATCGAGCAGTACTTC
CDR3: CASSRREGPIEQYF

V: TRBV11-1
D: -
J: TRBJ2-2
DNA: TGTGCCAGCAGCTTAAGATGGGACACCTACACCGGGGAGCTGTTTTTT
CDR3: CASSLRWDTYTGELFF

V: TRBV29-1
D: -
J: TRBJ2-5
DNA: TGTAGCGTTGAAGAGGTCGGTCAGGGCGACTTC
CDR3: CSVEEVGQGDF

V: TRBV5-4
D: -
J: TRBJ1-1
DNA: TGTGCCAGCAGCTTGGACAGCCGCAACACTGAAGCTTTCTTT
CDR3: CASSLDSRNTEAFF

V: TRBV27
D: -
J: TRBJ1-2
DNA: TGTGCCAGCAGTTTGGGCGTAGGGGCGTATGGCTACACCTTC
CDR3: CASSLGVGAYGYTF

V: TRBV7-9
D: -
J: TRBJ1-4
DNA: TGTGCCAGCAGCCCCTCGGGAAAGGCGACTCCAACTAATGAAAAACTGTTTTTT
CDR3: CASSPSGKATPTNEKLFF

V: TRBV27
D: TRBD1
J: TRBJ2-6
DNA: TGTGCCAGCAGTTTAGCGGGACAGGGGTCTGGGGCCAACGTCCTGACTTTC
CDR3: CASSLAGQGSGANVLTF

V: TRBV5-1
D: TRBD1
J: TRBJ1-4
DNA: TGCGCCAGCAGCTTGGCCGCGACAGGGGGGGGTGAAAAACTGTTTTTT
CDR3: CASSLAATGGGEKLFF

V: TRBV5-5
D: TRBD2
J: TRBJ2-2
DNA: TGTGCCAGCAGTCGGACTAGCGGGAACACCGGGGAGCTGTTTTTT
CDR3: CASSRTSGNTGELFF

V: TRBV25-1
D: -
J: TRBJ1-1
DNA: TGTGCCAGCAGCCAGGATATGAACACTGAAGCTTTCTTT
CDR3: CASSQDMNTEAFF

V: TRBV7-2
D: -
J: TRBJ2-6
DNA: TGTGCCAGCAGCTTAGCGCGGACTGGGGCCAACGTCCTGACTTTC
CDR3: CASSLARTGANVLTF

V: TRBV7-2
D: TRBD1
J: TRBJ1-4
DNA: TGTGCCAGCAGCCCTGGGGGACAGGGGAAGGAAAAACTGTTTTTT
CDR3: CASSPGGQGKEKLFF

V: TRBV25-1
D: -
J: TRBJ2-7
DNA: TGTGCCACCCGATCCCCCGGCTCCTACGAGCAGTACTTC
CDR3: CATRSPGSYEQYF

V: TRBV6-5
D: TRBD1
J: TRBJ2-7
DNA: TGTGCCAGCAGTTTCGGGCAGGGGGCGCTTGAGCAGTACTTC
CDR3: CASSFGQGALEQYF

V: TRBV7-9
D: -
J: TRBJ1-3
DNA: TGTGCCAGCAGCTTAGGTTCAGGACAGCGCTCTGGAAACACCATATATTTT
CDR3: CASSLGSGQRSGNTIYF

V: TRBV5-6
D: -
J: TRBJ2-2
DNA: TGTGCCAGCAGCGGAACCACCGGACTGTCGCAGCCCGGGGAGCTGTTTTTT
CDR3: CASSGTTGLSQPGELFF

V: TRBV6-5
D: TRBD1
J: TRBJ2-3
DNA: TGTGCCAGCAGTTCGGACAGGGTGGGTAGCACAGATACGCAGTATTTT
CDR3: CASSSDRVGSTDTQYF